These 18 T cell receptor beta chains were all obtained from the same sample, sequenced in a study of T cell repertoires in cytomegalovirus infection. TCRdb reanalysed the reads using MiXCR and keeps one entry per CDR3 protein. In the table there are 95,000 to 150,000 distinct CDR3 sequences, around 32% of which are singletons. Their target antigens are unknown. The specimen was CD8+ T cells from cultured PBMCs, collected from culture after CMV antigen stimulation. These receptors all stem from a human donor in good health (CMV status not recorded). Some clones in this sample may be carry-over from other donors' samples.

This clonotype was observed a handful of times. The genes are TRBV27 and TRBJ1-4; unclear D gene. The germline CDR1 and CDR2 sequences are MNHEY and SMNVEV (reference sequence). The V gene lost 3 bases and the J gene lost 8 bases, with 16 bases spanning the gap. CDR3 length: 15 amino acids. In nucleotides, the CDR3 is TGTGCCAGCAGTTTGTTCGGGCAGGCCGGCGAAAAACTGTTTTTT. Translating gives CASSLFGQAGEKLFF.

This clonotype has a handful of counts. The chain uses TRBV6-1 and TRBJ1-1, with D perhaps TRBD1 (5 bases). The V end was cut by 5 bases, the J end by 4 bases, with 26 bases between. The CDR3 contains 18 residues. Germline V CDR1 and CDR2: MNHNS, SASEGT. CDR3 region: CASSYGVMDGLGVTEAFF. CDR3 in DNA: TGTGCCAGCAGTTATGGGGTGATGGACGGGTTGGGGGTCACTGAAGCTTTCTTT.

The chain links TRBV28 to TRBJ1-5, with D tentatively TRBD1 (5 bases). Germline lookup yields CDR1 MDHEN and CDR2 SYDVKM. The CDR3 loop spans 15 amino acids. Trimming shortened V by 1 base and J by 6 bases, and 13 bases separated the two germline ends. The CDR3 here is CASSLFGGLSQPQHF. CDR3 nucleotides: TGTGCCAGCAGTTTATTTGGGGGACTGAGTCAGCCCCAGCATTTT.

This clonotype was counted a few times. This chain links TRBV7-3 with TRBJ2-7, with D perhaps assigned TRBD1 or TRBD2 (5 bases each). The CDR3 sequence is 12 residues long. Per germline, CDR1 SGHTA and CDR2 FQGTGA. V lost 5 bases to trimming and J lost 7 bases, with 12 bases between them. This chain's CDR3 is CASSPPEGEQYF. The CDR3 DNA reads TGTGCCAGCAGCCCACCTGAGGGGGAGCAGTACTTC.

This clonotype came up a few times. This sequence joins TRBV13 and TRBJ2-7; D might be TRBD1 or TRBD2, each matching 5 bases. The V and J ends lost 0 bases and 3 bases respectively, with 9 bases between them. Germline CDR1 PRHDT, CDR2 FYEKMQ (reference sequence). This CDR3 contains 14 residues. The CDR3 protein is CASSLGGANYEQYF. In DNA, the CDR3 is TGTGCCAGCAGCTTAGGCGGGGCCAACTACGAGCAGTACTTC.

This chain uses TRBV11-1 with TRBJ2-3, with D uncertain. Germline CDR1 SGHAT, CDR2 FQDESV (reference sequence). This CDR3 spans 15 amino acids. The ends were cut back, 5 bases at V and 2 bases at J, with 14 bases in the middle. CDR3 sequence (DNA): TGTGCCAGCAGCCTCCGGGCCTTATCCACAGATACGCAGTATTTT. It encodes CASSLRALSTDTQYF.

This clonotype was detected once. This chain links TRBV4-3 with TRBJ2-1, with D unresolved. Germline CDR1 LGHNA, CDR2 YSLEER. CDR3 length equals 13 residues. Trimming took off 0 bases at V and 8 bases at J, with 8 bases between the two ends. In DNA, the CDR3 is TGCGCCAGCAGCCAAGATTTTAGGGATGAGCAGTTCTTC. Protein sequence: CASSQDFRDEQFF.

The chain links TRBV7-2 to TRBJ2-5; 7 positions agree with TRBD1. The CDR3 runs to 15 residues. Germline lookup yields CDR1 SGHTA and CDR2 FQGNSA. The junction had 11 bases not matched to a gene; V was cut back by 5 bases and J by 5 bases. The CDR3 is CASSRGGRGRETQYF. CDR3 in DNA: TGTGCCAGCAGCCGAGGGGGCAGGGGTAGGGAGACCCAGTACTTC.

The chain recombines TRBV19 with TRBJ2-1; D is uncertain. The CDR3 has 15 residues. CDR1 is LNHDA and CDR2 is SQIVND in the germline V gene (reference sequence). V gave up 3 bases and J gave up 2 bases, with 11 bases separating them. CDR3 DNA: TGTGCCAGTAGTATTTTATGGAACGCCTACAATGAGCAGTTCTTC. This sequence encodes CASSILWNAYNEQFF.

This clonotype was detected ten times or more. The rearrangement joins TRBV4-1 to TRBJ1-2; 8 nucleotides match TRBD1. This CDR3 contains 17 residues. V lost 4 bases and J lost 2; bases outside the gene matches: 12. The germline V gene has CDR1 MGHRA and CDR2 YSYEKL. The CDR3 region is CASSPTNGGQENYGYTF. The CDR3 DNA follows: TGCGCCAGCAGCCCTACAAATGGGGGACAGGAAAACTATGGCTACACCTTC.

This clonotype was picked up a small number of times. The CDR3 nucleotides read TGTGCCAGCAGTCCCCCTGGGGGTCTGGCTAACTATGGCTACACCTTC. Its protein is CASSPPGGLANYGYTF. This chain links TRBV12-3 or TRBV12-4 with TRBJ1-2, with D possibly TRBD1 on 5 matching bases. Deletions cut 5 bases from V and 0 bases from J, with 16 bases between. The length of the CDR3 is 16 residues.

This sequence joins TRBV15 and TRBJ1-2, with 12 bases aligning to TRBD1. The V and J ends lost 5 bases and 8 bases, in that order; junction bases with no gene match: 3. The CDR3 totals 13 residues. Germline loops: CDR1 LNHNV, CDR2 YYDKDF (reference sequence). This CDR3 is CATSRDRGHGYTF. In DNA form, the CDR3 reads TGTGCCACCAGCCGGGACAGGGGGCACGGCTACACCTTC.

The CDR3 coding sequence is TGTGCCACCGACGGAGGGGGGCTGCTAGCTGGAAACACCATATATTTT. Protein sequence: CATDGGGLLAGNTIYF. This chain joins TRBV19 and TRBJ1-3; perhaps TRBD1 as D (6 bases). V lost 10 bases to trimming and J lost 2 bases, with 21 bases between them. The germline V gene encodes CDR1 LNHDA and CDR2 SQIVND (reference sequence). The CDR3 sequence is 16 residues long.

This clonotype was counted at least ten times. The chain has TRBV24-1 and TRBJ2-2; 11 nucleotides align to TRBD1. The CDR3 sequence is 16 residues long. Germline V CDR1 and CDR2: KGHDR, SFDVKD. J lost 7 bases, V lost 3 bases, and 6 bases had no gene match. This CDR3 reads CATSDPGQGDIGELFF. CDR3 DNA sequence: TGTGCCACCAGTGATCCGGGACAGGGGGATATCGGGGAGCTGTTTTTT.

Turning to this clonotype: Compared with germline, one end of the junction differs, possibly owing to a read error. V gene TRBV5-5 combines with J gene TRBJ2-7, with 7 nucleotides matching TRBD1. CDR3 length: 14 amino acids. Germline-derived CDR1 and CDR2 are SGHKS and YYEKEE (reference sequence). This CDR3 reads CASSPDRDLDEQYF. CDR3 in DNA: TGTGCTAGCAGCCCCGACAGGGATCTCGACGAGCAGTACTTC.

The chain carries TRBV3-1 and TRBJ2-1, with 7 bases aligning to TRBD1. The CDR3 extends over 16 amino acids. With V trimmed by 2 bases and J by 3 bases, 7 bases remained unmatched. CDR1 and CDR2 from the germline V gene are LGHDT and YNNKEL (reference sequence). The CDR3 DNA reads TGTGCCAGCAGCCAATCGACAGGGACCGTCTACAATGAGCAGTTCTTC. Its translation: CASSQSTGTVYNEQFF.

This clonotype occurred a few times. This chain joins TRBV7-3 and TRBJ1-2, with D maybe TRBD1 (6 bases). Germline CDR1 reads SGHTA; CDR2 reads FQGTGA. This CDR3 is 15 amino acids long. Trimming took off 4 bases at V and 4 bases at J, with 16 bases between the two ends. This CDR3 reads CASSSQLTGVYGYTF. The CDR3, as DNA: TGTGCCAGCAGCTCACAGCTGACAGGCGTCTATGGCTACACCTTC. The full variable domain, its missing parts supplied by reference TRBV7-3 and TRBJ1-2, is GAGVSQTPSNKVTEKGKYVELRCDPISGHTALYWYRQSLGQGPEFLIYFQGTGAADDSGLPNDRFFAVRPEGSVSTLKIQRTERGDSAVYLCASSSQLTGVYGYTFGSGTRLTVV.

Only a few counts were recorded for this clonotype. J is TRBJ2-7 and V is TRBV7-2, with TRBD1 matching 10 bases. This CDR3 is 14 amino acids long. J was trimmed by 4 bases and V by 3 bases; bases with no gene match: 3. Germline V lookup: CDR1 SGHTA, CDR2 FQGNSA. In nucleotides, the CDR3 is TGTGCCAGCAGCTTCGGGACAGGGGAATACGAGCAGTACTTC. The encoded protein is CASSFGTGEYEQYF.